This T cell receptor (beta chain) was captured by sequencing in a study of beta chain features in type 1 diabetes. General study findings and limits: Shortening that was moderate but significant affected the TCRB CDR3s of Type 1 diabetes patients in all four CD4+ subsets. A greater similarity of naive, central memory and Treg TCRB repertoires was seen among patients than among healthy donors. When cDNA is sequenced, cells with high TCR expression could be over-represented.

CDR1 and CDR2 (germline): DFQATT, SNEGSKA (reference sequence). The ends were cut back, 2 bases at V and 7 bases at J, with 9 bases in the middle. The CDR3 is made up of 11 amino acids. On this clone itself: What it recognizes is unknown.

CD4+ cells of the naive, central memory, regulatory and stem cell-like memory types were sorted via CD45RO/CCR7/CD25/CD127/CD95/CD27. Expressed TCRB transcripts were sequenced, since all the RNA that had been isolated was reverse transcribed. The table came from immunoSEQ multiplex PCR; TCRdb's copy has only in-frame clones and leaves some out. The sample consists of roughly 330,000 clones, around an eighth of them appearing once. This receptor was obtained from a woman in her late teens or twenties with type 1 diabetes. The chain employs TRBV20-1 and TRBJ2-7; tentative D call: TRBD1 (5 bases). The sequencing input was naive CD4+ T cells from blood. CDR3 nucleotides: TGCAGTGCTAGACAGGGCTGGGAGCAGTACTTC. This encodes CSARQGWEQYF.